These 29 T cell receptor beta chains came from one sample sequenced in a study of cytomegalovirus exposure and HLA in healthy donors. The PCR made use of 60 Vbeta and 13 Jbeta primers. Sequencing was performed with immunoSEQ multiplex PCR; in TCRdb, only in-frame clones are kept and a portion is missing. Of about 160,000 clones in the sample, roughly 75% were seen once. Sequencing was done on a sample of PBMCs. The source is a male donor in good health and CMV-seronegative.

CDR3 bases: TGTGCCAGCCGACGGGACTACGGGCCAGGTGAGCAGTTCTTC. This codes for CASRRDYGPGEQFF. The chain links TRBV5-4 to TRBJ2-1; 7 nucleotides agree with TRBD2. The CDR3 spans 14 residues. After removal of 7 bases from V and 9 bases from J, the junction contained 13 bases not matched to a gene. Per the germline V gene, CDR1 is SGHNT and CDR2 is YYREEE (reference sequence).

The chain links TRBV30 to TRBJ1-2, with TRBD1 identical over 8 bases. In germline, CDR1 is GTSNPN, CDR2 SVGIG (reference sequence). This CDR3 region has 12 residues. J gave up 8 bases and V 2 bases, and 4 bases lay outside the gene matches. CDR3 sequence reads: CAWSSTGDGYTF. CDR3 in DNA: TGTGCCTGGAGTTCGACAGGGGACGGCTACACCTTC.

This clone has more than one count but fewer than ten. V and J are TRBV28 and TRBJ2-1, with TRBD1 matching 7 bases. Germline lookup yields CDR1 MDHEN and CDR2 SYDVKM. CDR3 length: 16 amino acids. V trimming: 2 bases; J trimming: 5 bases; junction bases outside the gene matches: 9. The CDR3 loop reads CASSLSSGTADNEQFF. The CDR3 DNA reads as TGTGCCAGCAGTTTAAGCTCGGGGACAGCCGACAATGAGCAGTTCTTC.

The rearrangement links TRBV2 to TRBJ2-5, with a tentative D call TRBD2 (5 bases). The DNA end is a closer match to TRBJ2-7, so the J assignment may be wrong. This CDR3 contains 15 residues. Germline lookup yields CDR1 SNHLY and CDR2 FYNNEI. The CDR3 DNA is TGTGCCAGCAGTCTTGAGGAGGTTAGCTCCTACGAGCAGTACTTC. Translated, it gives CASSLEEVSSYEQYF.

The chain uses TRBV6-6 and TRBJ2-7, with D possibly TRBD2 on 6 matching bases. The germline gives CDR1 MNHNY, CDR2 SVGAGI (reference sequence). Trimming removed 7 bases at V and 3 bases at J, with 19 bases between. The CDR3 loop spans 15 amino acids. DNA for the CDR3: TGTGCCAGCACCCGGGGGATCCCCCGAGACTACGAGCAGTACTTC. Protein: CASTRGIPRDYEQYF.

The chain couples TRBV25-1 to TRBJ1-1, with unresolved D. V was shortened by 0 bases and J by 3 bases, with 11 bases between the two germline ends. The CDR3 extends over 15 amino acids. CDR1 MGHDK and CDR2 SYGVNS come from the germline V gene. The chain's CDR3 is CASSEYDGRDTEAFF. CDR3 coding DNA: TGTGCCAGCAGTGAATATGATGGGAGGGACACTGAAGCTTTCTTT.

The chain joins TRBV4-3 to TRBJ2-7; D unresolved. CDR1 and CDR2 (germline): LGHNA, YSLEER. The V end was cut by 0 bases, the J end by 0 bases, with 12 bases between. The CDR3 spans 16 residues. The CDR3: CASSQDLTRSSYEQYF. As DNA, the CDR3 is TGCGCCAGCAGCCAAGATCTCACTCGCTCCTCCTACGAGCAGTACTTC.

The genes are TRBV7-9 and TRBJ1-3; D possibly corresponds to TRBD1 (6 bases). The V gene lost 4 bases and the J gene lost 1 base, with 11 bases spanning the gap. The CDR3 runs 15 residues. The germline CDR1 and CDR2 sequences are SEHNR and FQNEAQ (reference sequence). The CDR3 DNA follows: TGTGCCAGCAGCTCCTATACAGGGTCTGGAAACACCATATATTTT. It codes for CASSSYTGSGNTIYF. Supplemented by reference TRBV7-9 and TRBJ1-3, the full variable domain reads DTGVSQNPRHKITKRGQNVTFRCDPISEHNRLYWYRQTLGQGPEFLTYFQNEAQLEKSRLLSDRFSAERPKGSFSTLEIQRTEQGDSAMYLCASSSYTGSGNTIYFGEGSWLTVV.

The V and J genes are TRBV5-1 and TRBJ1-1, with D possibly matching TRBD1 (5 bases). V was trimmed by 0 bases and J by 5 bases, leaving 14 bases between them. Germline V lookup: CDR1 SGHRS, CDR2 YFSETQ. The CDR3 is made up of 15 amino acids. DNA of the CDR3: TGCGCCAGCAGCTTGGTTCTGTCCGGGGGGACTGAAGCTTTCTTT. As protein: CASSLVLSGGTEAFF. The full variable domain, rest sourced from reference TRBV5-1 and TRBJ1-1, is KAGVTQTPRYLIKTRGQQVTLSCSPISGHRSVSWYQQTPGQGLQFLFEYFSETQRNKGNFPGRFSGRQFSNSRSEMNVSTLELGDSALYLCASSLVLSGGTEAFFGQGTRLTVV.

This clone has just one count. The chain recombines TRBV11-2 with TRBJ2-3; D possibly corresponds to TRBD2 (6 bases). The V gene lost 7 bases and the J gene lost 0 bases, with 11 bases spanning the gap. This CDR3 has 14 residues. Germline-derived CDR1 and CDR2 are SGHAT and FQNNGV. The CDR3, as DNA: TGTGCCAGCACGGCGGGGCCTAGCACAGATACGCAGTATTTT. This gives the protein CASTAGPSTDTQYF.

The rearrangement links TRBV6-5 to TRBJ1-2, with D unclear. CDR1 is MNHEY and CDR2 is SVGAGI in the germline V gene. Trimming removed 0 bases at V and 4 bases at J, with 6 bases between. This CDR3 has 13 amino acids. Here the CDR3 DNA reads TGTGCCAGCAGTTACTCGGAGTTCTATGGCTACACCTTC. Protein: CASSYSEFYGYTF.

This sequence joins TRBV5-8 and TRBJ1-3; no reliable D call. Germline values: CDR1 SGHTS, CDR2 YDEGEE. The CDR3 runs 14 residues. V was clipped by 1 base and J by 0 bases, with 5 bases between them. The DNA of the CDR3 is TGTGCCAGCAGCTTGACAGTCTCTGGAAACACCATATATTTT. Protein: CASSLTVSGNTIYF.

The rearrangement joins TRBV11-3 to TRBJ2-3; D unresolved. Germline lookup yields CDR1 SGHNT and CDR2 YENEEA. Trimming cost V 1 base and J 2 bases, with 4 bases left between them. This CDR3 is built from 13 residues. The CDR3 spells CASSLVNTDTQYF. CDR3 DNA sequence: TGTGCCAGCAGCTTAGTCAACACAGATACGCAGTATTTT.

The V and J genes are TRBV7-9 and TRBJ1-1; D not resolved. The V gene lost 1 base and the J gene lost 0 bases, with 9 bases spanning the gap. CDR1 is SEHNR and CDR2 is FQNEAQ in the germline V gene (reference sequence). The CDR3 is made up of 15 amino acids. DNA of the CDR3: TGTGCCAGCAGCTTAGGGCTTTCCGTGAACACTGAAGCTTTCTTT. This translates into CASSLGLSVNTEAFF.

The genes are TRBV7-9 and TRBJ1-5; perhaps TRBD1 as D (5 bases). The CDR3 has 16 residues. The germline gives CDR1 SEHNR, CDR2 FQNEAQ (reference sequence). Trimming left V 2 bases short and J 7 bases short, with 18 bases between. CDR3 nucleotide sequence: TGTGCCAGCAGCTTAACGGCCGGTGGGGCTTGGCAGCCCCAGCATTTT. It translates to CASSLTAGGAWQPQHF.

The CDR3 region has the DNA TGCGCCAGCAGCCAAGCCGACAGGGGGAGCTCTGGAAACACCATATATTTT. This gives the protein CASSQADRGSSGNTIYF. This chain joins TRBV4-3 and TRBJ1-3, with TRBD1 identical over 9 bases. Germline trimming cut 1 base from V and 0 bases from J; bases unmatched to any gene: 4. CDR1 is LGHNA, CDR2 YSLEER, per germline. CDR3 length: 17 amino acids.

The rearrangement uses TRBV7-3 and TRBJ2-4, with TRBD1 matching 7 bases. This CDR3 region has 16 residues. Losses at the gene ends were 3 bases for V and 1 base for J; bases not matched to a gene: 6. Germline CDR1 reads SGHTA; CDR2 reads FQGTGA. CDR3 region: CASSLTGSKAKNIQYF. CDR3 DNA: TGTGCCAGCAGCTTGACAGGGTCTAAGGCCAAAAACATTCAGTACTTC.

The CDR3 protein is CASAPGQGALEQYF. CDR3 DNA sequence: TGTGCTAGTGCTCCGGGACAGGGGGCGCTTGAGCAGTACTTC. This rearrangement joins TRBV12-5 to TRBJ2-7, with 12 nucleotides matching TRBD1. In germline, CDR1 is LGHNT, CDR2 FRNRAP. The CDR3 is 14 residues long. Trimming at V came to 7 bases and at J to 7 bases, leaving 8 bases not matched to a gene.

In its sample, this clone was seen once. The chain has TRBV5-1 and TRBJ1-4; 8 bases fit TRBD1. The V and J ends lost 2 bases and 4 bases, in that order; junction bases with no gene match: 13. Germline CDR1 is SGHRS and CDR2 is YFSETQ. The CDR3 is made up of 18 amino acids. CDR3 sequence (DNA): TGCGCCAGCAGCTTAGGGGAAATAAGGACAGGGTTTAATGAAAAACTGTTTTTT. Translated, it gives CASSLGEIRTGFNEKLFF.

Only a few counts were recorded for this clone. The genes are TRBV6-4 and TRBJ2-3, with TRBD2 matching 11 bases. The CDR3 covers 15 residues. From germline, CDR1 is MRHNA and CDR2 SNTAGT. The trim removed 5 bases at V and 6 bases at J, leaving 7 bases unmatched. CDR3 protein: CASSPHSGGADTQYF. The CDR3 bases are TGTGCCAGCAGTCCCCATAGCGGGGGGGCGGATACGCAGTATTTT.

In its sample, this clone was seen a few times. The chain is built from TRBV7-3 and TRBJ2-1; 11 positions match TRBD2. Trimming cost V 3 bases and J 7 bases; bases outside gene matches: 5. This CDR3 region has 15 residues. CDR1 and CDR2 from the germline V gene are SGHTA and FQGTGA. CDR3 nucleotide sequence: TGTGCCAGCAGCTTTACTAGCGGGAGTGGGAATGAGCAGTTCTTC. The encoded protein is CASSFTSGSGNEQFF.

The J gene is TRBJ1-2, the V gene TRBV18; 9 nucleotides line up with TRBD1. Germline-derived CDR1 and CDR2 are KGHSH and LQKENI. Trimming removed 3 bases from V and 7 bases from J; junction bases left unmatched: 15. The CDR3 spans 17 residues. The CDR3 here is CASSPSRDREGWGGYTF. The CDR3 region has the DNA TGTGCCAGCTCACCGTCCCGGGACAGGGAAGGATGGGGTGGCTACACCTTC. Drawing the rest from reference TRBV18 and TRBJ1-2, the complete variable domain is NAGVMQNPRHLVRRRGQEARLRCSPMKGHSHVYWYRQLPEEGLKFMVYLQKENIIDESGMPKERFSAEFPKEGPSILRIQQVVRGDSAAYFCASSPSRDREGWGGYTFGSGTRLTVV.

The genes are TRBV27 and TRBJ2-7; a possible D gene is TRBD1 (5 bases). The V and J ends lost 3 bases and 1 base respectively, with 13 bases between them. This CDR3 region has 15 residues. Germline V CDR1 and CDR2: MNHEY, SMNVEV (reference sequence). This chain's CDR3 is CASSFGRVGSYEQYF. CDR3 nucleotides: TGTGCCAGCAGTTTCGGCAGGGTAGGGTCCTACGAGCAGTACTTC.

This clone was seen only a few times. The J gene is TRBJ1-1, the V gene TRBV5-6; D not resolved. CDR1 is SGHDT and CDR2 is YYEEEE in the germline V gene. The V end was cut by 1 base, the J end by 5 bases, with 15 bases between. CDR3 length equals 15 residues. The CDR3 here is CASSLSPEVRTEAFF. In DNA, the CDR3 is TGTGCCAGCAGCTTGTCCCCAGAGGTAAGGACTGAAGCTTTCTTT.

The rearrangement links TRBV2 to TRBJ1-1; D is possibly TRBD1 (6 bases). The CDR3 runs 13 residues. The V gene's germline CDR1 is SNHLY and CDR2 FYNNEI. The V end lost 6 bases, the J end lost 5 bases, and 13 bases lay between the germline ends. CDR3 residues: CASRGGGGTEAFF. The CDR3 nucleotides read TGTGCCAGCAGGGGAGGGGGGGGAACTGAAGCTTTCTTT.

V gene TRBV4-3 combines with J gene TRBJ2-1; 14 nucleotides match TRBD2. This CDR3 region has 19 residues. J was trimmed by 7 bases and V by 1 base; bases with no gene match: 12. In germline, CDR1 is LGHNA, CDR2 YSLEER. CDR3 nucleotide sequence: TGCGCCAGCAGCCAAGTTAGAACCGGGACTAGCGGGAGTAGGAATGAGCAGTTCTTC. This encodes CASSQVRTGTSGSRNEQFF.

This clone was observed a few times. The CDR3 DNA is TGTGCCAGCAGCCTTTGGGACAGGGGTATGGAGACCCAGTACTTC. Translation gives CASSLWDRGMETQYF. The chain has TRBV14 and TRBJ2-5, with 10 nucleotides matching TRBD1. In germline, CDR1 is SGHDN, CDR2 FVKESK. V lost 4 bases and J lost 5; bases outside the gene matches: 7. The CDR3 is 15 residues long.

V and J are TRBV5-6 and TRBJ2-5; 7 bases match TRBD2. CDR1 and CDR2 from the germline V gene are SGHDT and YYEEEE. Germline trimming cut 4 bases from V and 5 bases from J; bases unmatched to any gene: 8. The CDR3 contains 14 residues. This CDR3 reads CASSVGGGRETQYF. CDR3 DNA: TGTGCCAGCAGCGTCGGCGGGGGACGGGAGACCCAGTACTTC.

V is TRBV27 and J is TRBJ2-7, with D possibly matching TRBD2 (5 bases). CDR3 length equals 13 residues. CDR1 is MNHEY and CDR2 is SMNVEV in the germline V gene (reference sequence). V was cut by 6 bases and J by 0 bases, with 9 bases left in between. In DNA, the CDR3 is TGTGCCAGCAGCCCTAGCCTCTCCTACGAGCAGTACTTC. This gives the protein CASSPSLSYEQYF.